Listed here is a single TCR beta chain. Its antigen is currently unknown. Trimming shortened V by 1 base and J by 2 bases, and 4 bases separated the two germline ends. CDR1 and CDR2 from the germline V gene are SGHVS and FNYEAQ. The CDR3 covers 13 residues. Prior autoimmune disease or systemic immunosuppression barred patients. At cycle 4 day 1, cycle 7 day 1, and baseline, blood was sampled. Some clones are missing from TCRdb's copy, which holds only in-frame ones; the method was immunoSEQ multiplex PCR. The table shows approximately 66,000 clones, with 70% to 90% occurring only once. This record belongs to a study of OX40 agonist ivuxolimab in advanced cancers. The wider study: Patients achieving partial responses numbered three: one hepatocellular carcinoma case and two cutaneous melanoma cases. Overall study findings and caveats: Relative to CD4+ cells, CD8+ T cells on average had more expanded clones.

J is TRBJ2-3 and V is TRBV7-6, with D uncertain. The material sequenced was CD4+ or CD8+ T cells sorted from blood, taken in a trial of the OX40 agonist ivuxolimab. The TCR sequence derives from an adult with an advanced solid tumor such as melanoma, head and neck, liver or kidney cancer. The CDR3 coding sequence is TGTGCCAGCAGCTTAGGCTACACAGATACGCAGTATTTT. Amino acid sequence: CASSLGYTDTQYF.